One sample yielded the 17 T cell receptor beta chains listed below, sequenced in a study of blood T cell repertoires in COVID-19 (dated by TCRdb to the early 2020s). The protocol used for the library was the immunoSEQ multiplex PCR assay. TCRdb took this table from immuneACCESS and kept in-frame rearrangements with V and J called. Such tables lack part of the clones; where checked against another copy, unresolved V genes explain under half of the gap, and the rest is unexplained. Recorded for this sample are about 210,000 clones; 80% to 90% of them occurred a single time. The ten largest make up more than 8% of the sample. Sequencing used peripheral blood. The receptor set was obtained from a woman aged 45 to 65 with acute or convalescent COVID-19.

The genes are TRBV5-6 and TRBJ1-4, with D perhaps TRBD1 (5 bases). Germline lookup yields CDR1 SGHDT and CDR2 YYEEEE. V gave up 2 bases and J gave up 3 bases, with 11 bases separating them. The CDR3 extends over 15 amino acids. This chain's CDR3 is CASSFRRDPNEKLFF. The CDR3, as DNA: TGTGCCAGCAGCTTTCGGCGGGACCCTAATGAAAAACTGTTTTTT.

The chain couples TRBV4-2 to TRBJ2-4, with D possibly matching TRBD2 (6 bases). With 0 bases removed from V and 1 base from J, the gap between germline ends came to 13 bases. The V gene's germline CDR1 is LGHNA and CDR2 YNFKEQ. This CDR3 has 17 residues. The CDR3 protein is CASSQEGNGGAKNIQYF. The CDR3 bases are TGTGCCAGCAGCCAAGAAGGAAATGGAGGGGCCAAAAACATTCAGTACTTC.

The V call is TRBV19, the J call TRBJ1-5; D perhaps matches TRBD1 (6 bases). This CDR3 is 14 amino acids long. The V and J ends lost 6 bases and 6 bases respectively, with 15 bases between them. Germline V gives CDR1 LNHDA, CDR2 SQIVND (reference sequence). The CDR3 reads CASRDSPLGQPQHF. DNA of the CDR3: TGTGCCAGTAGGGACAGCCCCCTCGGTCAGCCCCAGCATTTT.

On this clone: This may arise from a read error, as a much more abundant clone is one base away. Different DNA sequences within this sample yield the same CDR3. This chain joins TRBV6-4 and TRBJ2-1; 8 positions match TRBD2. J lost 4 bases, V lost 5 bases, and 4 bases had no gene match. CDR1 MRHNA and CDR2 SNTAGT come from the germline V gene. The length of the CDR3 is 14 residues. The CDR3 DNA reads TGTGCCAGCAGTATCCTAGCGGGTTACAATGAGCAGTTCTTC. Protein: CASSILAGYNEQFF.

The CDR3 spells CASSRDTNQPQHF. The CDR3 DNA sequence: TGCGCCAGCAGCCGGGACACCAATCAGCCCCAGCATTTT. The chain carries TRBV5-1 and TRBJ1-5; possible D gene TRBD1, 6 bases. Germline V gene lookup returns CDR1 SGHRS and CDR2 YFSETQ. The CDR3 has 13 residues. Deletions cut 4 bases from V and 3 bases from J, with 8 bases between. Together with reference TRBV5-1 and TRBJ1-5, the CDR3 gives the full variable domain: KAGVTQTPRYLIKTRGQQVTLSCSPISGHRSVSWYQQTPGQGLQFLFEYFSETQRNKGNFPGRFSGRQFSNSRSEMNVSTLELGDSALYLCASSRDTNQPQHFGDGTRLSIL.

CDR3 sequence (DNA): TGTGCCAGCAGTTCCCCGGGACAGGGCCTCTCACCCCTCCACTTT. Its translation: CASSSPGQGLSPLHF. The chain is built from TRBV7-2 and TRBJ1-6; 9 bases line up with TRBD1. The germline V gene has CDR1 SGHTA and CDR2 FQGNSA. This CDR3 is built from 15 residues. V shed 6 bases, J shed 10 bases, and the junction held 10 bases outside the gene matches. The variable domain in full, completed from reference TRBV7-2 and TRBJ1-6, reads GAGVSQSPSNKVTEKGKDVELRCDPISGHTALYWYRQSLGQGLEFLIYFQGNSAPDKSGLPSDRFSAERTGGSVSTLTIQRTQQEDSAVYLCASSSPGQGLSPLHFGNGTRLTVT.

The CDR3 protein is CASNGAGGPHEQYF. DNA for the CDR3: TGTGCCAGCAATGGTGCGGGAGGGCCCCACGAGCAGTACTTC. The chain has TRBV19 and TRBJ2-7; 9 bases align to TRBD2. The V segment lost 9 bases and the J segment 5 bases; nucleotides outside the gene matches: 11. The germline V gene has CDR1 LNHDA and CDR2 SQIVND (reference sequence). The CDR3 is made up of 14 amino acids.

V usage is TRBV7-2 and J usage is TRBJ2-1, with TRBD1 matching over 7 bases. V was clipped by 0 bases and J by 6 bases; unmatched bases: 2. Germline lookup yields CDR1 SGHTA and CDR2 FQGNSA. The CDR3 loop spans 14 amino acids. The CDR3 nucleotides read TGTGCCAGCAGCTTAGCGGGGACAGCCAATGAGCAGTTCTTC. It is translated as CASSLAGTANEQFF. Drawing the rest from reference TRBV7-2 and TRBJ2-1, the complete variable domain is GAGVSQSPSNKVTEKGKDVELRCDPISGHTALYWYRQSLGQGLEFLIYFQGNSAPDKSGLPSDRFSAERTGGSVSTLTIQRTQQEDSAVYLCASSLAGTANEQFFGPGTRLTVL.

V gene TRBV7-2 combines with J gene TRBJ2-7; D gene ambiguous. The CDR3 extends over 13 amino acids. V was shortened by 1 base and J by 0 bases, with 4 bases between the two germline ends. Germline CDR1 is SGHTA and CDR2 is FQGNSA. CDR3 loop: CASSLDTSYEQYF. CDR3 DNA: TGTGCCAGCAGCTTAGACACCTCCTACGAGCAGTACTTC.

The chain combines TRBV7-2 with TRBJ2-3; no reliable D call. CDR1 SGHTA and CDR2 FQGNSA come from the germline V gene. This CDR3 spans 15 amino acids. Between the trimmed V and J ends, which lost 4 bases and 2 bases, there was a span of 13 bases. The DNA for the CDR3 is TGTGCCAGCAGCTCACCCCCCCCAGACACAGATACGCAGTATTTT. Amino acids: CASSSPPPDTDTQYF.

The rearrangement links TRBV5-4 to TRBJ2-7, with TRBD1 matching over 7 bases. Germline V lookup: CDR1 SGHNT, CDR2 YYREEE (reference sequence). The CDR3 runs 15 residues. V lost 0 bases to trimming and J lost 0 bases; unmatched junction nucleotides: 3. This CDR3 reads CASSLGGTASYEQYF. Written as DNA, the CDR3 is TGTGCCAGCAGCTTGGGGGGGACAGCCTCCTACGAGCAGTACTTC.

This sequence joins TRBV5-1 and TRBJ1-3; possibly TRBD1 for D (5 bases). Trimming removed 0 bases from V and 1 base from J, with 8 bases in between. This CDR3 has 15 amino acids. Per the germline V gene, CDR1 is SGHRS and CDR2 is YFSETQ. DNA for the CDR3: TGCGCCAGCAGCTTGGACCGGGGGTCTGGAAACACCATATATTTT. Its protein is CASSLDRGSGNTIYF.

The chain couples TRBV30 to TRBJ1-1; D is undetermined. The CDR3 totals 13 residues. Trimming shortened V by 3 bases and J by 1 base, and 9 bases separated the two germline ends. Germline V gene data show CDR1 as GTSNPN and CDR2 as SVGIG (reference sequence). CDR3 nucleotide sequence: TGTGCCTGGAGGCGGGCCCCGAACACTGAAGCTTTCTTT. Its translation: CAWRRAPNTEAFF.

This chain links TRBV6-4 with TRBJ2-3; 9 positions match TRBD1. V was clipped by 6 bases and J by 2 bases; unmatched bases: 6. The CDR3 spans 15 residues. In germline, CDR1 is MRHNA, CDR2 SNTAGT. The CDR3 nucleotides read TGTGCCAGCAGGAAACAGGGGGCTTTCACAGATACGCAGTATTTT. Its translation: CASRKQGAFTDTQYF.

The gene calls are TRBV10-1 and TRBJ1-1, with 9 bases identical to TRBD1. V was pared by 5 bases and J by 7 bases, with 8 bases of the junction left unmatched. The CDR3 consists of 14 residues. CDR1 is WNHNN, CDR2 SYGVQD, per germline (reference sequence). CDR3 in amino acids: CASSTGQGFDEAFF. CDR3 in DNA: TGCGCCAGCAGTACAGGACAGGGGTTCGATGAAGCTTTCTTT.

As regards this clone: Within the sample, other DNA sequences also encode this same CDR3. V gene TRBV27 combines with J gene TRBJ2-7; D may be TRBD1 (6 bases). This CDR3 contains 13 residues. V gave up 11 bases and J gave up 3 bases, with 17 bases separating them. Germline CDR1 reads MNHEY; CDR2 reads SMNVEV (reference sequence). CDR3 sequence (DNA): TGTGCCTCCCGGCCGACAGGCAGCTACGAGCAGTACTTC. Residues: CASRPTGSYEQYF.

V gene TRBV4-2 combines with J gene TRBJ2-7, with 12 nucleotides matching TRBD1. Germline CDR1 is LGHNA and CDR2 is YNFKEQ. The ends lost 0 bases at V and 6 bases at J; junction bases unmatched: 6. This CDR3 has 16 residues. This chain's CDR3 is CASSQDSSGQGAEQYF. CDR3 bases: TGTGCCAGCAGCCAAGATAGTTCGGGACAGGGGGCCGAGCAGTACTTC.